One sample yielded the 25 T cell receptor beta chains listed below, sequenced in a study of cytomegalovirus exposure and HLA in healthy donors. Method: immunoSEQ multiplex PCR; TCRdb's copy keeps in-frame clones and lacks some. The table shows roughly 65,000 clones, with 85% to 95% occurring only once. Sequences were obtained from PBMCs. All receptors derive from a man aged 18 to 29 in good health and CMV-seropositive.

V and J are TRBV10-1 and TRBJ2-1; D remains ambiguous. V shed 0 bases and J shed 8 bases, with 8 bases lying between them. Germline V gene data show CDR1 as WNHNN and CDR2 as SYGVQD (reference sequence). The CDR3 contains 13 residues. The CDR3 bases are TGCGCCAGCAGTGAGTCGGCCAGATATGAGCAGTTCTTC. It encodes CASSESARYEQFF.

J is TRBJ2-2 and V is TRBV27; TRBD1 matches 10 bases. Germline V lookup: CDR1 MNHEY, CDR2 SMNVEV (reference sequence). The CDR3 extends over 23 amino acids. Trimming at V came to 1 base and at J to 0 bases, leaving 20 bases not matched to a gene. The CDR3 loop is CASSLCSPTHHRGQGTNTGELFF. The CDR3 DNA reads as TGTGCCAGCAGTTTATGTTCCCCAACCCACCACCGGGGACAGGGGACGAACACCGGGGAGCTGTTTTTT.

The V gene is TRBV11-2, the J gene TRBJ2-5; D is perhaps TRBD2 (5 bases). The CDR3 covers 14 residues. Germline V CDR1 and CDR2: SGHAT, FQNNGV. Trimming took 6 bases from V and 2 from J, leaving 13 bases between them. CDR3 sequence: CASRLTGSQETQYF. Written as DNA, the CDR3 is TGTGCCAGCAGACTCACGGGGAGTCAAGAGACCCAGTACTTC.

The gene calls are TRBV7-9 and TRBJ2-5; D ambiguous. Germline CDR1 and CDR2: SEHNR and FQNEAQ (reference sequence). The germline V and J ends were trimmed by 1 base and 1 base, with 7 bases remaining between them. The CDR3 covers 14 residues. The CDR3 DNA sequence: TGTGCCAGCAGCTTAGTGGGCAGCCAAGAGACCCAGTACTTC. Protein product: CASSLVGSQETQYF. Combining the CDR3 with reference TRBV7-9 and TRBJ2-5 gives the whole variable domain DTGVSQNPRHKITKRGQNVTFRCDPISEHNRLYWYRQTLGQGPEFLTYFQNEAQLEKSRLLSDRFSAERPKGSFSTLEIQRTEQGDSAMYLCASSLVGSQETQYFGPGTRLLVL.

The chain employs TRBV30 and TRBJ1-5; a possible D gene is TRBD1 (6 bases). V was shortened by 3 bases and J by 4 bases, with 22 bases between the two germline ends. The CDR3 sequence is 17 residues long. Germline lookup yields CDR1 GTSNPN and CDR2 SVGIG (reference sequence). CDR3 DNA: TGTGCCTGGAGACCCCGCTGGACAGAGGATAGTAATCAGCCCCAGCATTTT. Its protein product is CAWRPRWTEDSNQPQHF.

The V gene is TRBV9, the J gene TRBJ2-7; D unresolved. Germline lookup yields CDR1 SGDLS and CDR2 YYNGEE. The CDR3 runs 13 residues. The V end was cut by 0 bases, the J end by 5 bases, with 9 bases between. The CDR3, as DNA: TGTGCCAGCAGCGTAGGTTTCCTCGACGAGCAGTACTTC. This encodes CASSVGFLDEQYF.

This clone appeared a few times. The J gene is TRBJ1-4, the V gene TRBV29-1; 7 nucleotides match TRBD1. V shed 3 bases, J shed 7 bases, and the junction held 5 bases outside the gene matches. Germline V gene sequence: CDR1 SQVTM, CDR2 ANQGSEA. The CDR3 runs 13 residues. This CDR3 is CSVESTGSEKLFF. The DNA of the CDR3 is TGCAGCGTTGAGTCGACAGGGAGTGAAAAACTGTTTTTT.

The chain has TRBV9 and TRBJ2-3; TRBD2 aligns across 9 bases. V was clipped by 0 bases and J by 5 bases; unmatched bases: 7. CDR3 length: 16 amino acids. The germline V gene encodes CDR1 SGDLS and CDR2 YYNGEE. The CDR3: CASSVAAREGGDTQYF. The DNA for the CDR3 is TGTGCCAGCAGCGTAGCAGCGCGGGAGGGTGGAGATACGCAGTATTTT.

The CDR3 sequence is CASSGYSTEAFF. The CDR3 DNA follows: TGTGCCAGCAGTGGATACAGCACTGAAGCTTTCTTT. This chain joins TRBV6-1 and TRBJ1-1; D uncertain. Looked up from germline, CDR1 is MNHNS and CDR2 is SASEGT. CDR3 length: 12 amino acids. Deletions cut 4 bases from V and 4 bases from J, with 7 bases between.

The chain is built from TRBV5-5 and TRBJ2-5; TRBD2 is a possible D gene (6 bases). Trimming removed 0 bases at V and 1 base at J, with 13 bases between. The length of the CDR3 is 16 residues. Germline V lookup: CDR1 SGHKS, CDR2 YYEKEE (reference sequence). CDR3 bases: TGTGCCAGCAGCTTGGTTGGTATGGGAGGCCAAGAGACCCAGTACTTC. The encoded protein is CASSLVGMGGQETQYF.

The gene calls are TRBV6-4 and TRBJ1-1; D gene unclear. Trimming pared 5 bases from V and 1 base from J, leaving 8 bases between. CDR1 and CDR2 (germline): MRHNA, SNTAGT. CDR3 length equals 13 residues. Here the CDR3 reads CASSNGGNTEAFF. The DNA of the CDR3 is TGTGCCAGCAGTAACGGCGGGAACACTGAAGCTTTCTTT.

V is TRBV2 and J is TRBJ1-5, with D possibly TRBD1 on 5 matching bases. The V gene lost 1 base and the J gene lost 5 bases, with 15 bases spanning the gap. The CDR3 consists of 16 residues. Germline CDR1 is SNHLY and CDR2 is FYNNEI. As DNA, the CDR3 is TGTGCCAGCAGTGAAGAGGCGGGGCAGGGCGATCAGCCCCAGCATTTT. This translates into CASSEEAGQGDQPQHF.

The chain employs TRBV6-6 and TRBJ2-7; D not certain. Deletions cut 6 bases from V and 3 bases from J, with 12 bases between. This CDR3 has 13 amino acids. CDR1 and CDR2 from the germline V gene are MNHNY and SVGAGI (reference sequence). CDR3: CASRSGQLYEQYF. The CDR3 region has the DNA TGTGCCAGCAGGTCTGGGCAACTCTACGAGCAGTACTTC.

J is TRBJ2-5 and V is TRBV7-9; 9 bases are a match to TRBD1. This CDR3 contains 15 residues. V lost 1 base to trimming and J lost 3 bases; unmatched junction nucleotides: 3. The germline CDR1 and CDR2 sequences are SEHNR and FQNEAQ (reference sequence). In DNA form, the CDR3 reads TGTGCCAGCAGCTTAGACAGGGGGCTAGAAGAGACCCAGTACTTC. It specifies CASSLDRGLEETQYF.

The V gene is TRBV6-4, the J gene TRBJ2-1; 7 nucleotides line up with TRBD2. The CDR3 sequence is 13 residues long. After removal of 4 bases from V and 10 bases from J, the junction contained 7 bases not matched to a gene. The germline gives CDR1 MRHNA, CDR2 SNTAGT. CDR3 residues: CASSVIAGGEQFF. In nucleotides, the CDR3 is TGTGCCAGCAGTGTAATAGCGGGCGGGGAGCAGTTCTTC.

This sequence joins TRBV2 and TRBJ2-7; D is unclear. Trimming pared 1 base from V and 0 bases from J, leaving 7 bases between. CDR1 and CDR2 from the germline V gene are SNHLY and FYNNEI. The CDR3 totals 14 residues. The CDR3 here is CASSEDVSSYEQYF. The CDR3 bases are TGTGCCAGCAGTGAAGATGTGAGCTCCTACGAGCAGTACTTC. The variable domain in full, with the rest retrieved from reference TRBV2 and TRBJ2-7, is EPEVTQTPSHQVTQMGQEVILRCVPISNHLYFYWYRQILGQKVEFLVSFYNNEISEKSEIFDDQFSVERPDGSNFTLKIRSTKLEDSAMYFCASSEDVSSYEQYFGPGTRLTVT.

This chain joins TRBV2 and TRBJ2-2, with D possibly TRBD1 on 6 matching bases. The CDR3 sequence is 14 residues long. V lost 6 bases to trimming and J lost 4 bases, with 12 bases between them. The germline gives CDR1 SNHLY, CDR2 FYNNEI. The CDR3 sequence is CASSSDRPTGELFF. The CDR3 DNA follows: TGTGCCAGCAGCTCAGACAGGCCCACCGGGGAGCTGTTTTTT.

The chain carries TRBV18 and TRBJ2-7; D may be TRBD2 (5 bases). The length of the CDR3 is 15 residues. V was clipped by 2 bases and J by 0 bases, with 11 bases between them. CDR1 and CDR2 from the germline V gene are KGHSH and LQKENI. CDR3 residues: CASSPGRVFSYEQYF. The CDR3 nucleotides read TGTGCCAGCTCACCAGGGCGGGTATTCTCCTACGAGCAGTACTTC. Based on the CDR3 plus reference TRBV18 and TRBJ2-7, the full variable domain is NAGVMQNPRHLVRRRGQEARLRCSPMKGHSHVYWYRQLPEEGLKFMVYLQKENIIDESGMPKERFSAEFPKEGPSILRIQQVVRGDSAAYFCASSPGRVFSYEQYFGPGTRLTVT.

This chain uses TRBV5-1 with TRBJ2-1; the D gene is possibly TRBD2 (5 bases). V was shortened by 0 bases and J by 6 bases, with 10 bases between the two germline ends. Germline lookup yields CDR1 SGHRS and CDR2 YFSETQ. CDR3 length: 14 amino acids. The CDR3 loop reads CASSLAAAANEQFF. CDR3 bases: TGCGCCAGCAGCTTGGCCGCAGCGGCCAATGAGCAGTTCTTC.

The chain employs TRBV7-6 and TRBJ2-2; 10 nucleotides agree with TRBD1. The CDR3 covers 16 residues. With V trimmed by 1 base and J by 5 bases, 4 bases remained unmatched. CDR1 and CDR2 (germline): SGHVS, FNYEAQ. This CDR3 reads CASSLGDRGYTGELFF. The CDR3 DNA is TGTGCCAGCAGCTTAGGGGACAGGGGTTATACCGGGGAGCTGTTTTTT.

The V gene is TRBV6-1, the J gene TRBJ1-1; 7 positions agree with TRBD1. There are 13 residues in the CDR3. Germline V gives CDR1 MNHNS, CDR2 SASEGT. The V segment lost 8 bases and the J segment 9 bases; nucleotides outside the gene matches: 12. CDR3 protein: CASHTGAINKAFF. The CDR3 bases are TGTGCCAGCCATACAGGGGCAATCAATAAAGCTTTCTTT.

The V call is TRBV11-2, the J call TRBJ2-7, with 10 bases matching TRBD1. The ends lost 5 bases at V and 2 bases at J; junction bases unmatched: 3. CDR3 length: 14 amino acids. Germline V CDR1 and CDR2: SGHAT, FQNNGV. The CDR3 DNA sequence: TGTGCCAGCAGCCCAGGACAGGGGGCCTACGAGCAGTACTTC. Protein: CASSPGQGAYEQYF.

This clone has a handful of counts. The chain carries TRBV14 and TRBJ1-2; TRBD1 matches at 7 bases. The ends lost 2 bases at V and 2 bases at J; junction bases unmatched: 11. The CDR3 is 17 amino acids. CDR1 SGHDN and CDR2 FVKESK come from the germline V gene. CDR3 coding DNA: TGTGCCAGCAGCCAAACCCAGGGGGAAGGGTACAACTATGGCTACACCTTC. Translating gives CASSQTQGEGYNYGYTF.

The rearrangement uses TRBV28 and TRBJ2-7, with 11 bases fitting TRBD2. The V gene end was trimmed by 6 bases and the J gene end by 4 bases; junction bases not matched to a gene: 5. CDR3 length: 14 residues. Germline values: CDR1 MDHEN, CDR2 SYDVKM. The CDR3 loop is CASSTGTSGYEQYF. The CDR3 bases are TGTGCCAGCAGCACCGGGACTAGCGGTTACGAGCAGTACTTC.

The chain joins TRBV2 to TRBJ2-7; 8 positions match TRBD1. The CDR3 runs 14 residues. V was clipped by 1 base and J by 7 bases; unmatched bases: 6. Germline V lookup: CDR1 SNHLY, CDR2 FYNNEI. CDR3 sequence reads: CASSEEQGDVEQYF. The CDR3 DNA reads TGTGCCAGCAGTGAAGAACAGGGGGATGTAGAGCAGTACTTC. Variable domain in full (rest from reference TRBV2 and TRBJ2-7): EPEVTQTPSHQVTQMGQEVILRCVPISNHLYFYWYRQILGQKVEFLVSFYNNEISEKSEIFDDQFSVERPDGSNFTLKIRSTKLEDSAMYFCASSEEQGDVEQYFGPGTRLTVT.